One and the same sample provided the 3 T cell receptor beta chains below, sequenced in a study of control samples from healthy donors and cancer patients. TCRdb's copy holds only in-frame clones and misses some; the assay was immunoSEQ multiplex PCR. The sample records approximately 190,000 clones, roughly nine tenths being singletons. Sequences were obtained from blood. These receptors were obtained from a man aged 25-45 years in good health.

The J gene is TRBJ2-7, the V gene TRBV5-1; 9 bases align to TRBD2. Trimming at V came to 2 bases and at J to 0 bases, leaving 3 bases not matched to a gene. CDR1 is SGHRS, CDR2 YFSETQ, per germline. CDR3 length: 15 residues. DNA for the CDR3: TGCGCCAGCAGCTTTAGCGGGGGCCCCTCCTACGAGCAGTACTTC. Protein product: CASSFSGGPSYEQYF.

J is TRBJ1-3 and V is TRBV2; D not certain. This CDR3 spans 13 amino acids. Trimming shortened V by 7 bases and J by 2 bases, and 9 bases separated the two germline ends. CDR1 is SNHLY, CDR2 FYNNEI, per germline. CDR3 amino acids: CASTRAPGNTIYF. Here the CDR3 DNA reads TGTGCCAGCACGAGGGCCCCTGGAAACACCATATATTTT.

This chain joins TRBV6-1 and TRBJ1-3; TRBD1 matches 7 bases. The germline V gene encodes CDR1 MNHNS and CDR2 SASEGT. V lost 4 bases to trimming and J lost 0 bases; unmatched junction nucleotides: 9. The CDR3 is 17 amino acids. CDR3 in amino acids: CASSVTLTGRSGNTIYF. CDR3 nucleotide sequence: TGTGCCAGCAGTGTTACCCTGACAGGGCGCTCTGGAAACACCATATATTTT.